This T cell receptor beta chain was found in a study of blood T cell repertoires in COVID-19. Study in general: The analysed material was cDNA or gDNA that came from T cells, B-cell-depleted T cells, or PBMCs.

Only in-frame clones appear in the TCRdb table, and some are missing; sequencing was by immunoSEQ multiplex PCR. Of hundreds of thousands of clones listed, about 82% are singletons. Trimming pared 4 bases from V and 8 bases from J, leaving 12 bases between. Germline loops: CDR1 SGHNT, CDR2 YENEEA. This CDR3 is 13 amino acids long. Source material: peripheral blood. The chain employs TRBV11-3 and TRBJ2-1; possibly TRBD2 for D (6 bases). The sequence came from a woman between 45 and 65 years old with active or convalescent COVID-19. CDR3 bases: TGTGCCAGCAGCTCTGACACTAGCCATGAGCAGTTCTTC. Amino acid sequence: CASSSDTSHEQFF.